These 15 T cell receptor beta chains came from one sample sequenced in a study of sequential checkpoint blockade in melanoma (dated by TCRdb to between 2018 and 2021). The method was the immunoSEQ multiplex PCR assay. This immuneACCESS table, as held by TCRdb, lists in-frame sequences with V and J called but not all clones. Of the missing ones, under half trace to an unresolved V gene in checked studies; the others have no known cause. This sample gives under 40,000 clones in total; about 88% of them show up just once. Around 12% of the sample comes from the top ten. The treatment or condition label on this specimen signifies: randomized to nivolumab then ipilimumab (arm A) or the reverse (arm B). Sequencing used CD8+ T cells sorted from blood (inferred from file names), obtained from a patient given nivolumab and ipilimumab in sequence. The receptors were gathered from a human donor with melanoma.

This clone is labeled as medium-sized. The chain links TRBV30 to TRBJ2-7; D is unresolved. The germline V gene encodes CDR1 GTSNPN and CDR2 SVGIG (reference sequence). The ends were cut back, 3 bases at V and 7 bases at J, with 16 bases in the middle. The CDR3 totals 13 residues. This chain's CDR3 is CAWRGSGVGEQYF. CDR3 bases: TGTGCCTGGAGAGGTTCCGGAGTCGGGGAGCAGTACTTC.

The chain has TRBV27 and TRBJ2-7; no definite D call. V lost 0 bases, J lost 7 bases, and 10 bases lay in between. CDR1 and CDR2 from the germline V gene are MNHEY and SMNVEV (reference sequence). This CDR3 spans 13 amino acids. The DNA of the CDR3 is TGTGCCAGCAGTTTATCGCAGTCTAGGGAGCAGTACTTC. Translation gives CASSLSQSREQYF.

The chain recombines TRBV28 with TRBJ1-2; 7 nucleotides match TRBD1. This CDR3 spans 17 amino acids. V gave up 8 bases and J gave up 0 bases; unmatched junction bases: 15. Germline CDR1 and CDR2: MDHEN and SYDVKM. CDR3 loop: CASSRTNRGQANYGYTF. CDR3 nucleotides: TGTGCCAGCTCCCGTACAAACAGGGGTCAAGCTAACTATGGCTACACCTTC.

The CDR3, as DNA: TGTGCCAGCAGTTTGGGCCAGAGCTCCTACGAGCAGTACTTC. Amino acids: CASSLGQSSYEQYF. The chain combines TRBV28 with TRBJ2-5; D gene uncertain. The DNA end lines up better with TRBJ2-7; the J call may be wrong. The CDR3 extends over 14 amino acids. Looked up from germline, CDR1 is MDHEN and CDR2 is SYDVKM.

The chain uses TRBV5-1 and TRBJ2-1; the D is unclear. Trimming shortened V by 1 base and J by 5 bases, and 13 bases separated the two germline ends. This CDR3 comprises 15 residues. Germline lookup yields CDR1 SGHRS and CDR2 YFSETQ. The CDR3 reads CASSLYLGTDNEQFF. In nucleotides, the CDR3 is TGCGCCAGCAGCTTGTATCTAGGCACCGACAATGAGCAGTTCTTC.

V usage is TRBV28 and J usage is TRBJ1-1, with D possibly matching TRBD1 (6 bases). The V gene's germline CDR1 is MDHEN and CDR2 SYDVKM. The CDR3 is 13 residues long. V dropped 4 bases and J dropped 4 bases, with 10 bases sitting between them. The CDR3: CASSYRVSTEAFF. In DNA form, the CDR3 reads TGTGCCAGCAGTTACAGGGTGAGCACTGAAGCTTTCTTT.

The rearrangement joins TRBV5-4 to TRBJ2-7; 10 positions agree with TRBD1. The junction had 6 bases not matched to a gene; V was cut back by 4 bases and J by 5 bases. The CDR3 has 14 residues. CDR1 is SGHNT, CDR2 YYREEE, per germline (reference sequence). CDR3 sequence: CASSPGQGSDEQYF. CDR3 nucleotide sequence: TGTGCCAGCAGCCCGGGACAGGGGTCCGACGAGCAGTACTTC.

In DNA, the CDR3 is TGCGCCAGCAGGGCAGAGGGCGATCGTAGCCAGCCCCAGCATTTT. Protein sequence: CASRAEGDRSQPQHF. V gene TRBV5-1 combines with J gene TRBJ1-5; D remains unclear. Germline V lookup: CDR1 SGHRS, CDR2 YFSETQ. V lost 5 bases, J lost 7 bases, and 19 bases lay in between. CDR3 length: 15 amino acids.

The chain employs TRBV9 and TRBJ2-2; possible D gene TRBD1, 6 bases. V was clipped by 0 bases and J by 6 bases, with 9 bases between them. Germline CDR1 reads SGDLS; CDR2 reads YYNGEE. The CDR3 extends over 14 amino acids. The CDR3 DNA follows: TGTGCCAGCAGCGTAGCTACAGGGTCCGGGGAGCTGTTTTTT. Amino acid sequence: CASSVATGSGELFF.

This chain uses TRBV7-6 with TRBJ2-7, with D tentatively TRBD2 (5 bases). V lost 4 bases to trimming and J lost 2 bases, with 12 bases between them. The CDR3 is 14 residues long. Germline CDR1 SGHVS, CDR2 FNYEAQ. The CDR3 loop is CASSSMEVTYEQYF. CDR3 nucleotides: TGTGCCAGCAGCTCGATGGAGGTTACCTACGAGCAGTACTTC.

This clone showed up just a few times. The chain employs TRBV2 and TRBJ2-7; unclear D gene. Germline V gene lookup returns CDR1 SNHLY and CDR2 FYNNEI. This CDR3 is 15 amino acids long. Trimming left V 2 bases short and J 3 bases short, with 14 bases between. This CDR3 reads CASSESLGRGYEQYF. In DNA, the CDR3 is TGTGCCAGCAGTGAATCTCTTGGCCGCGGCTACGAGCAGTACTTC.

The chain links TRBV9 to TRBJ2-5, with 8 bases lining up with TRBD1. The CDR3 consists of 15 residues. The V gene's germline CDR1 is SGDLS and CDR2 YYNGEE. The J segment lost 1 base and the V segment lost 0 bases, leaving 2 bases of the junction unmatched. CDR3 in amino acids: CASSVAGGPQETQYF. The CDR3 DNA sequence: TGTGCCAGCAGCGTAGCAGGGGGCCCCCAAGAGACCCAGTACTTC.

The V and J genes are TRBV28 and TRBJ1-1, with 10 bases lining up with TRBD1. J lost 8 bases, V lost 5 bases, and 8 bases had no gene match. From germline, CDR1 is MDHEN and CDR2 SYDVKM. The length of the CDR3 is 14 residues. The CDR3 loop reads CASSHPPGQGEAFF. The DNA for the CDR3 is TGTGCCAGCAGTCACCCGCCGGGACAGGGGGAAGCTTTCTTT.

This chain joins TRBV9 and TRBJ2-1; TRBD1 aligns across 7 bases. The trim removed 2 bases at V and 15 bases at J, leaving 11 bases unmatched. From germline, CDR1 is SGDLS and CDR2 YYNGEE. This CDR3 is built from 13 residues. The CDR3 reads CASSVLGWTGLFF. The CDR3 coding sequence is TGTGCCAGCAGCGTTCTCGGTTGGACAGGTCTGTTCTTC.

The V call is TRBV10-2, the J call TRBJ2-7; TRBD1 matches at 10 bases. V lost 4 bases to trimming and J lost 5 bases; unmatched junction nucleotides: 8. The germline CDR1 and CDR2 sequences are WSHSY and SAAADI. This CDR3 comprises 15 residues. CDR3 nucleotide sequence: TGCGCCAGCAGTGTAGGGGGACAGGGGAACCACGAGCAGTACTTC. This gives the protein CASSVGGQGNHEQYF.